The 21 T cell receptor beta chains below were found in one sample sequenced in a study of shared clonotypes between healthy human individuals. Produced via immunoSEQ multiplex PCR; TCRdb's table is partial and in-frame only. The data contain about 1.5 million clones, around 98% of them seen just once; the ten biggest clones take up roughly 0.42%. Source material: naive CD4+ T cells sorted from blood. Subset reported: CD45RA+ positively selected. The source is a man aged 30-40 years in good health.

V and J are TRBV9 and TRBJ2-2, with 8 bases lining up with TRBD1. This CDR3 has 17 amino acids. Per the germline V gene, CDR1 is SGDLS and CDR2 is YYNGEE. Trimming at V came to 0 bases and at J to 6 bases, leaving 10 bases not matched to a gene. The CDR3 protein is CASSVDGTGYFAGELFF. CDR3 in DNA: TGTGCCAGCAGCGTAGATGGGACAGGTTATTTCGCCGGGGAGCTGTTTTTT.

The chain has TRBV7-3 and TRBJ2-2, with D maybe TRBD2 (5 bases). The CDR3 extends over 13 amino acids. The germline CDR1 and CDR2 sequences are SGHTA and FQGTGA. Trimming removed 5 bases at V and 5 bases at J, with 9 bases between. Written as DNA, the CDR3 is TGTGCCAGCAGCCTCCCGGGGACCGGGGAGCTGTTTTTT. This translates into CASSLPGTGELFF.

The J gene is TRBJ1-4, the V gene TRBV4-1; no definite D call. CDR1 and CDR2 (germline): MGHRA, YSYEKL. Trimming took 0 bases from V and 7 from J, leaving 9 bases between them. The CDR3 spans 14 residues. The CDR3 nucleotides read TGCGCCAGCAGCCAAGAGCCAGATCTTGAAAAACTGTTTTTT. It encodes CASSQEPDLEKLFF.

The chain combines TRBV6-6 with TRBJ2-3; D might be TRBD1 or TRBD2, each matching 6 bases. This CDR3 is built from 15 residues. Trimming cost V 3 bases and J 2 bases, with 12 bases left between them. Per the germline V gene, CDR1 is MNHNY and CDR2 is SVGAGI (reference sequence). In nucleotides, the CDR3 is TGTGCCAGCAGTTATATGAGGGGGGACACAGATACGCAGTATTTT. It specifies CASSYMRGDTDTQYF.

This chain uses TRBV28 with TRBJ2-7; maybe TRBD2 (6 bases). Germline CDR1 reads MDHEN; CDR2 reads SYDVKM. The CDR3 spans 16 residues. Trimming took off 7 bases at V and 1 base at J, with 20 bases between the two ends. The CDR3 loop reads CASTPLAGGRSYEQYF. CDR3 nucleotide sequence: TGTGCCAGCACTCCCCTTGCCGGGGGTCGTTCCTACGAGCAGTACTTC.

V is TRBV5-4 and J is TRBJ1-3, with a possible D match to TRBD1 (5 bases). This CDR3 is 15 amino acids long. V was shortened by 0 bases and J by 0 bases, with 7 bases between the two germline ends. Germline V gene lookup returns CDR1 SGHNT and CDR2 YYREEE (reference sequence). The CDR3: CASSLDRYSGNTIYF. The CDR3 region has the DNA TGTGCCAGCAGCTTGGACAGGTACTCTGGAAACACCATATATTTT.

This clone showed up just a few times. The rearrangement uses TRBV5-1 and TRBJ1-2; D possibly corresponds to TRBD1 (6 bases). The CDR3 totals 14 residues. Trimming took 7 bases from V and 5 from J, leaving 18 bases between them. Germline V CDR1 and CDR2: SGHRS, YFSETQ. CDR3 region: CASGRDTSAYGYTF. Written as DNA, the CDR3 is TGCGCCAGCGGCCGGGACACCTCGGCTTATGGCTACACCTTC.

The rearrangement links TRBV5-4 to TRBJ2-5; 9 bases match TRBD1. With 4 bases clipped from V and 5 bases from J, the junction kept 6 bases outside the gene matches. The germline gives CDR1 SGHNT, CDR2 YYREEE (reference sequence). The CDR3 extends over 14 amino acids. In DNA, the CDR3 is TGTGCCAGCAGCACAGGGGGCGGGGTGGAGACCCAGTACTTC. The encoded protein is CASSTGGGVETQYF.

The chain joins TRBV19 to TRBJ1-5; 7 bases fit TRBD1. Trimming at V came to 8 bases and at J to 0 bases, leaving 4 bases not matched to a gene. CDR1 LNHDA and CDR2 SQIVND come from the germline V gene (reference sequence). The CDR3 has 14 amino acids. CDR3 sequence (DNA): TGTGCCAGTGCCGACAGGGCTAGCAATCAGCCCCAGCATTTT. This sequence encodes CASADRASNQPQHF.

This chain uses TRBV9 with TRBJ2-1; D is perhaps TRBD1 or TRBD2 (5 bases each). The CDR3 runs to 15 residues. Trimming left V 8 bases short and J 2 bases short, with 17 bases between. The germline CDR1 and CDR2 sequences are SGDLS and YYNGEE. The CDR3 DNA sequence: TGTGCCAGTGACCCGGGGACGCTCACCTACAATGAGCAGTTCTTC. Its translation: CASDPGTLTYNEQFF. The whole variable domain, remainder taken from reference TRBV9 and TRBJ2-1, is DSGVTQTPKHLITATGQRVTLRCSPRSGDLSVYWYQQSLDQGLQFLIQYYNGEERAKGNILERFSAQQFPDLHSELNLSSLELGDSALYFCASDPGTLTYNEQFFGPGTRLTVL.

The rearrangement links TRBV18 to TRBJ2-3, with 11 bases lining up with TRBD2. From germline, CDR1 is KGHSH and CDR2 LQKENI. The CDR3 extends over 17 amino acids. Unmatched junction bases numbered 8, after V lost 5 bases and J lost 1 base. CDR3 sequence: CASSSSRGLAGTDTQYF. CDR3 DNA: TGTGCCAGCTCATCAAGCCGGGGACTAGCGGGCACAGATACGCAGTATTTT.

This chain connects TRBV29-1 to TRBJ2-3; the D is unclear. CDR1 SQVTM and CDR2 ANQGSEA come from the germline V gene. With 8 bases removed from V and 0 bases from J, the gap between germline ends came to 12 bases. CDR3 length equals 13 residues. The CDR3 DNA reads as TGCAGCCTTGGCCCATCTAGCACAGATACGCAGTATTTT. This codes for CSLGPSSTDTQYF.

The chain uses TRBV27 and TRBJ2-6; no clear D. Deletions cut 6 bases from V and 0 bases from J, with 9 bases between. The CDR3 runs to 15 residues. The V gene's germline CDR1 is MNHEY and CDR2 SMNVEV (reference sequence). CDR3 in DNA: TGTGCCAGCAGAGTTTTTGGCTCTGGGGCCAACGTCCTGACTTTC. It codes for CASRVFGSGANVLTF. Full variable domain (outside the CDR3, taken from reference TRBV27 and TRBJ2-6): EAQVTQNPRYLITVTGKKLTVTCSQNMNHEYMSWYRQDPGLGLRQIYYSMNVEVTDKGDVPEGYKVSRKEKRNFPLILESPSPNQTSLYFCASRVFGSGANVLTFGAGSRLTVL.

The CDR3 nucleotides read TGTGCCTGGAGTCAAGGAAACACTGAAGCTTTCTTT. Amino acid sequence: CAWSQGNTEAFF. J is TRBJ1-1 and V is TRBV30; D gene uncertain. V lost 2 bases to trimming and J lost 2 bases, with 6 bases between them. This CDR3 is 12 amino acids long. Germline CDR1 GTSNPN, CDR2 SVGIG (reference sequence).

This rearrangement joins TRBV7-6 to TRBJ2-3; no clear D gene. The CDR3 has 11 amino acids. Trimming removed 5 bases from V and 2 bases from J, with 2 bases in between. CDR1 is SGHVS and CDR2 is FNYEAQ in the germline V gene. The CDR3 DNA follows: TGTGCCAGCAGCACCACAGATACGCAGTATTTT. This gives the protein CASSTTDTQYF.

V gene TRBV11-2 combines with J gene TRBJ2-7; weak D call: TRBD1 (5 bases). The V end was cut by 5 bases, the J end by 2 bases, with 13 bases between. Germline CDR1 and CDR2: SGHAT and FQNNGV. The CDR3 runs to 14 residues. The CDR3 coding sequence is TGTGCCAGCAGCGACCTCGGACATCCCTACGAGCAGTACTTC. It encodes CASSDLGHPYEQYF.

The gene calls are TRBV19 and TRBJ1-5; 7 bases agree with TRBD1. Per the germline V gene, CDR1 is LNHDA and CDR2 is SQIVND (reference sequence). V lost 7 bases and J lost 5; bases outside the gene matches: 5. The CDR3 runs 13 residues. CDR3: CASTPDRYQPQHF. CDR3 nucleotide sequence: TGTGCCAGTACCCCGGACAGGTATCAGCCCCAGCATTTT. Variable domain in full (rest from reference TRBV19 and TRBJ1-5): DGGITQSPKYLFRKEGQNVTLSCEQNLNHDAMYWYRQDPGQGLRLIYYSQIVNDFQKGDIAEGYSVSREKKESFPLTVTSAQKNPTAFYLCASTPDRYQPQHFGDGTRLSIL.

The chain uses TRBV10-3 and TRBJ2-7, with 8 bases identical to TRBD2. The CDR3 loop spans 12 amino acids. J lost 4 bases, V lost 5 bases, and 1 base had no gene match. Germline V gives CDR1 ENHRY, CDR2 SYGVKD. As DNA, the CDR3 is TGTGCCATCAGTAGCGGGAGATACGAGCAGTACTTC. Protein product: CAISSGRYEQYF.

The chain links TRBV5-4 to TRBJ2-2, with 11 bases identical to TRBD2. This CDR3 is 15 amino acids long. V shed 5 bases, J shed 4 bases, and the junction held 4 bases outside the gene matches. Per the germline V gene, CDR1 is SGHNT and CDR2 is YYREEE (reference sequence). The CDR3 bases are TGTGCCAGCAGTCGCGGGACTAGCGGCACCGGGGAGCTGTTTTTT. Protein sequence: CASSRGTSGTGELFF.

This chain uses TRBV29-1 with TRBJ2-7, with 7 bases identical to TRBD1. The CDR3 spans 14 residues. Trimming took 1 base from V and 6 from J; bases not matched to a gene: 9. Germline loops: CDR1 SQVTM, CDR2 ANQGSEA. For the CDR3, the DNA is TGCAGCGTTGAAGGCCGGACAGGATCGAGCGAGCAGTACTTC. This codes for CSVEGRTGSSEQYF.

DNA for the CDR3: TGTGCCAGCAGTTCAAGTTACAGCTCTGGTAGCTCCTACAATGAGCAGTTCTTC. Encoded protein: CASSSSYSSGSSYNEQFF. The chain couples TRBV2 to TRBJ2-1; no reliable D call. The CDR3 is made up of 18 amino acids. V gave up 5 bases and J gave up 0 bases, with 20 bases separating them. Germline values: CDR1 SNHLY, CDR2 FYNNEI.